This TCR beta chain originates from a study of blood T cells in healthy people across ages. It was with a sample-barcoded 5' primer and a J-beta primer mix that a second PCR of about 6 to 12 cycles was run. TCRdb re-analysed the 5' RACE reads in MiXCR, keeping a single row per CDR3 protein. The sample shows roughly 900,000 distinct CDR3 sequences, 29% of them seen only once. This clonotype has a count of ten or more. The CDR3 consists of 18 residues. Germline V CDR1 and CDR2: SGHTA, FQGNSA. V was shortened by 4 bases and J by 0 bases, with 20 bases between the two germline ends. Material: blood. This clonotype was sampled from a woman older than 75 in good health. The V call is TRBV7-2, the J call TRBJ2-3, with a tentative D call TRBD1 (6 bases). CDR3 in amino acids: CASSSLRQALPSTDTQYF. In DNA, the CDR3 is TGTGCCAGCAGCTCACTCCGACAGGCTCTTCCTAGCACAGATACGCAGTATTTT.